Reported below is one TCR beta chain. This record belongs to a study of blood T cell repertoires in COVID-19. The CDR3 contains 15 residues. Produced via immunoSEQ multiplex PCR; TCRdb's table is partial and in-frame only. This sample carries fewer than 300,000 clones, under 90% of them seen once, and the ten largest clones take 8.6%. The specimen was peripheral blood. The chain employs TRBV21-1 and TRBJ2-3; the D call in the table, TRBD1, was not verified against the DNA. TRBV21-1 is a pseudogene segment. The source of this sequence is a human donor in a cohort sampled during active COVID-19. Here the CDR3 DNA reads TGTGCCAGCAGCACCCGGGACAGGGGTATGGATACGCAGTATTTT. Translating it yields CASSTRDRGMDTQYF.